The next 17 T cell receptor beta chains were all read from a single sample in a study of blood T cell repertoires in COVID-19. The data were produced by immunoSEQ multiplex PCR, yet TCRdb's version contains in-frame clones alone and is incomplete. The data contain fewer than 400,000 clones, over 70% of them seen just once; the ten biggest clones take up about 4.7%. The specimen was PBMCs or T cells enriched from blood (not recorded which). The receptors shown here come from a man younger than 40 who had recovered from COVID-19.

This chain connects TRBV12-3 or TRBV12-4 to TRBJ2-3, with TRBD2 as a possible D gene (5 bases). This CDR3 region has 12 residues. V was trimmed by 7 bases and J by 2 bases, leaving 7 bases between them. DNA for the CDR3: TGTGCCAGCAACGGGGTCACAGATACGCAGTATTTT. Amino acids: CASNGVTDTQYF.

The chain uses TRBV5-4 and TRBJ2-4, with 10 bases that match TRBD1. V lost 4 bases and J lost 0; bases outside the gene matches: 1. Germline CDR1 reads SGHNT; CDR2 reads YYREEE (reference sequence). CDR3 size: 15 residues. Here the CDR3 reads CASSGQGGAKNIQYF. DNA of the CDR3: TGTGCCAGCAGCGGACAGGGGGGAGCCAAAAACATTCAGTACTTC.

The chain is built from TRBV5-6 and TRBJ1-5; 7 bases line up with TRBD1. The V and J ends lost 3 bases and 6 bases, in that order; junction bases with no gene match: 6. Germline values: CDR1 SGHDT, CDR2 YYEEEE. CDR3 length equals 14 residues. The CDR3 loop is CASSYRGAGQPQHF. The DNA for the CDR3 is TGTGCCAGCAGCTACAGGGGAGCCGGTCAGCCCCAGCATTTT.

The genes are TRBV7-8 and TRBJ1-4; 8 bases fit TRBD1. With 5 bases clipped from V and 8 bases from J, the junction kept 10 bases outside the gene matches. The CDR3 totals 15 residues. CDR1 SGHVS and CDR2 FQNEAQ come from the germline V gene. The CDR3 coding sequence is TGTGCCAGCAGCCTAGGACAGGGAATCAAGGAAAAACTGTTTTTT. It yields the protein CASSLGQGIKEKLFF.

The chain recombines TRBV5-4 with TRBJ1-1; tentative D call: TRBD1 (5 bases). Germline CDR1 is SGHNT and CDR2 is YYREEE (reference sequence). Trimming removed 3 bases from V and 2 bases from J, with 11 bases in between. The CDR3 is made up of 14 amino acids. CDR3 loop: CASSWGGFNTEAFF. The CDR3 nucleotides are TGTGCCAGCAGCTGGGGCGGTTTTAACACTGAAGCTTTCTTT.

The count of this clone is one. The genes are TRBV18 and TRBJ2-2; a possible D gene is TRBD1 (6 bases). The CDR3 runs to 17 residues. The germline V gene has CDR1 KGHSH and CDR2 LQKENI. The V end lost 1 base, the J end lost 2 bases, and 14 bases lay between the germline ends. The CDR3 protein is CASSPRVQGINTGELFF. CDR3 nucleotides: TGTGCCAGCTCACCACGAGTTCAGGGGATTAACACCGGGGAGCTGTTTTTT.

The J gene is TRBJ1-1, the V gene TRBV6-5, with D possibly matching TRBD1 (5 bases). V lost 6 bases to trimming and J lost 6 bases, with 20 bases between them. CDR1 and CDR2 from the germline V gene are MNHEY and SVGAGI. This CDR3 spans 15 amino acids. CDR3: CASSHESRAGSEAFF. The CDR3 DNA follows: TGTGCCAGCAGCCACGAATCCAGGGCGGGGTCTGAAGCTTTCTTT.

As for this clone: This specimen includes other DNA sequences encoding the same CDR3. The J gene is TRBJ2-5, the V gene TRBV12-3 or TRBV12-4; possibly TRBD1 for D (6 bases). This CDR3 is 13 amino acids long. V was shortened by 1 base and J by 3 bases, with 6 bases between the two germline ends. The CDR3 is CASSLGTEETQYF. CDR3 DNA: TGTGCCAGCAGTTTAGGGACAGAAGAGACCCAGTACTTC.

DNA for the CDR3: TGTGCCAGCAGCTTGGGACAGGGTATGGGAAACATTCAGTACTTC. This sequence encodes CASSLGQGMGNIQYF. V usage is TRBV7-3 and J usage is TRBJ2-4, with 9 bases matching TRBD1. The V and J ends lost 3 bases and 6 bases, in that order; junction bases with no gene match: 6. Germline loops: CDR1 SGHTA, CDR2 FQGTGA. This CDR3 region has 15 residues. The whole variable domain, filled in from reference TRBV7-3 and TRBJ2-4, reads GAGVSQTPSNKVTEKGKYVELRCDPISGHTALYWYRQSLGQGPEFLIYFQGTGAADDSGLPNDRFFAVRPEGSVSTLKIQRTERGDSAVYLCASSLGQGMGNIQYFGAGTRLSVL.

The rearrangement joins TRBV6-1 to TRBJ2-3; 7 bases are a match to TRBD2. After removal of 3 bases from V and 4 bases from J, the junction contained 7 bases not matched to a gene. Germline CDR1 and CDR2: MNHNS and SASEGT. The CDR3 runs to 15 residues. CDR3 bases: TGTGCCAGCAGTGATGGGACTACATTCGCAGATACGCAGTATTTT. It codes for CASSDGTTFADTQYF.

The V and J genes are TRBV5-1 and TRBJ1-5, with D hard to call. Trimming pared 4 bases from V and 3 bases from J, leaving 11 bases between. This CDR3 is built from 14 residues. Per the germline V gene, CDR1 is SGHRS and CDR2 is YFSETQ. CDR3 DNA sequence: TGCGCCAGCAGCGTGGGAGGGTTCAATCAGCCCCAGCATTTT. It yields the protein CASSVGGFNQPQHF.

This chain connects TRBV30 to TRBJ1-2, with TRBD1 matching over 8 bases. The germline CDR1 and CDR2 sequences are GTSNPN and SVGIG (reference sequence). The CDR3 is 15 residues long. V was pared by 0 bases and J by 6 bases, with 9 bases of the junction left unmatched. This CDR3 is CAWSVAAGTGHGYTF. The CDR3 DNA follows: TGTGCCTGGAGTGTAGCCGCCGGGACAGGCCATGGCTACACCTTC.

V and J are TRBV9 and TRBJ2-5; weak D call: TRBD1 (6 bases). V lost 0 bases and J lost 2, with 11 bases in between. The CDR3 is 15 residues long. Germline loops: CDR1 SGDLS, CDR2 YYNGEE. As DNA, the CDR3 is TGTGCCAGCAGCGTAGATCCGGGGACACAAGAGACCCAGTACTTC. Protein: CASSVDPGTQETQYF.

The chain carries TRBV15 and TRBJ1-1; 8 positions agree with TRBD1. V shed 2 bases, J shed 1 base, and the junction held 9 bases outside the gene matches. CDR1 and CDR2 (germline): LNHNV, YYDKDF (reference sequence). This CDR3 is built from 17 residues. Written as DNA, the CDR3 is TGTGCCACCAGCAGACCCAAAGACAGGGGATGGAACACTGAAGCTTTCTTT. Its translation is CATSRPKDRGWNTEAFF.

The gene calls are TRBV29-1 and TRBJ1-2, with TRBD1 matching over 9 bases. Germline lookup yields CDR1 SQVTM and CDR2 ANQGSEA. Trimming took 6 bases from V and 6 from J; bases not matched to a gene: 5. The CDR3 has 12 residues. CDR3 sequence reads: CSVYWTGDGYTF. In DNA form, the CDR3 reads TGCAGCGTATACTGGACAGGGGATGGCTACACCTTC.

The count of this clone is one. The chain recombines TRBV11-2 with TRBJ2-1; 7 positions agree with TRBD1. Germline V CDR1 and CDR2: SGHAT, FQNNGV. This CDR3 has 16 amino acids. Germline trimming cut 5 bases from V and 7 bases from J; bases unmatched to any gene: 14. The CDR3 coding sequence is TGTGCCAGCAGCAAATTACAGGGGTTACGTAAAAATGAGCAGTTCTTC. Translating gives CASSKLQGLRKNEQFF.

V gene TRBV15 combines with J gene TRBJ1-4, with 9 bases matching TRBD1. CDR1 and CDR2 (germline): LNHNV, YYDKDF (reference sequence). The CDR3 length is 13 residues. V lost 9 bases and J lost 6; bases outside the gene matches: 5. The CDR3 sequence: CATSGTGHEKLFF. CDR3 bases: TGTGCCACTTCCGGGACAGGGCATGAAAAACTGTTTTTT.